The 11 T cell receptor beta chains given below trace back to one sample, sequenced in a study of response to subunit inactivated influenza vaccine. TCRdb independently ran MiXCR on the RT-PCR reads; one entry per CDR3 protein. In the table there are roughly 550,000 distinct CDR3 sequences, around a quarter of which are singletons. These data also formed part of another study, on T cells expressing NK-cell markers. From that second work: 5'RACE template switching with UMIs produced the TCR beta cDNA.

Sequences were derived from CD4+ T cells sorted from PBMCs, sampled about 11 days after vaccination. The receptors were sampled from a man aged 45 to 65 who received an inactivated influenza vaccine.

This clonotype turned up a few times. The genes are TRBV7-9 and TRBJ2-7; D gene ambiguous. Trimming took off 5 bases at V and 2 bases at J, with 10 bases between the two ends. Germline V lookup: CDR1 SEHNR, CDR2 FQNEAQ (reference sequence). This CDR3 has 13 amino acids. The CDR3, as DNA: TGTGCCAGCAGCCCAAAAGGAACCTACGAGCAGTACTTC. Protein product: CASSPKGTYEQYF.

The rearrangement joins TRBV18 to TRBJ2-1; 7 nucleotides line up with TRBD1. Germline V gives CDR1 KGHSH, CDR2 LQKENI. With V trimmed by 6 bases and J by 9 bases, 11 bases remained unmatched. The CDR3 totals 14 residues. As DNA, the CDR3 is TGTGCCAGCTCCCCGGGTCGACAGGGAAGTGAGCAGTTCTTC. It is translated as CASSPGRQGSEQFF.

This clonotype was picked up a small number of times. V gene TRBV15 combines with J gene TRBJ2-1, with 12 bases aligning to TRBD2. The CDR3 runs 16 residues. J lost 0 bases, V lost 5 bases, and 2 bases had no gene match. Germline lookup yields CDR1 LNHNV and CDR2 YYDKDF (reference sequence). CDR3 residues: CATSRTSGISYNEQFF. The CDR3 region has the DNA TGTGCCACCAGCCGGACTAGCGGGATCTCCTACAATGAGCAGTTCTTC.

This clonotype has a handful of counts. The rearrangement joins TRBV5-1 to TRBJ2-2, with 7 bases that match TRBD2. The germline gives CDR1 SGHRS, CDR2 YFSETQ. The CDR3 has 16 residues. V lost 0 bases to trimming and J lost 1 base; unmatched junction nucleotides: 3. The CDR3, as DNA: TGCGCCAGCAGCTTGGAGGGAGGGAAGAACACCGGGGAGCTGTTTTTT. Its protein product is CASSLEGGKNTGELFF.

This clonotype was detected a few times. Compared with germline, one end of the junction differs, possibly owing to a read error. The J gene is TRBJ1-2, the V gene TRBV2, with no clear D. Germline loops: CDR1 SNHLY, CDR2 FYNNEI. CDR3 length: 13 residues. CDR3 residues: CASSEARIYGYTF. CDR3 DNA: TGTGCCAGCAGCGAAGCGCGGATATATGGCTACACCTTC.

V gene TRBV28 combines with J gene TRBJ2-7, with 9 bases that match TRBD1. J lost 4 bases, V lost 6 bases, and 13 bases had no gene match. The CDR3 covers 16 residues. The germline gives CDR1 MDHEN, CDR2 SYDVKM. For the CDR3, the DNA is TGTGCCAGCAGGCCAGCCCCGGGACAGGGACTTTACGAGCAGTACTTC. Its translation is CASRPAPGQGLYEQYF.

The sample holds a few counts of this clonotype. CDR3 nucleotides: TGTGCCAGCAACATACAGGGGATGAACACTGAAGCTTTCTTT. As protein: CASNIQGMNTEAFF. The chain employs TRBV12-3 or TRBV12-4 and TRBJ1-1, with 7 bases that match TRBD1. J gave up 0 bases and V 7 bases, and 5 bases lay outside the gene matches. This CDR3 region has 14 residues.

CDR3 nucleotide sequence: TGTGCCAGCAGCTTATTTTCGGCCAGGGGGGAGCAGTACTTC. It encodes CASSLFSARGEQYF. The V gene is TRBV7-3, the J gene TRBJ2-7, with 7 bases aligning to TRBD1. CDR3 size: 14 residues. V was clipped by 2 bases and J by 7 bases; unmatched bases: 8. Germline values: CDR1 SGHTA, CDR2 FQGTGA.

The table lists this clonotype with a few counts. Relative to the germline gene, one junction end is altered; a read error may explain this. The chain uses TRBV4-2 and TRBJ2-7, with 7 bases fitting TRBD1. This CDR3 is built from 13 residues. Germline V lookup: CDR1 LGHNA, CDR2 YNFKEQ. The CDR3 DNA reads as TGTGCCAGCAGCCAAGACCTCCGGGACAGTATCTTATTT. Translation gives CASSQDLRDSILF.

This clonotype was seen only a few times. V usage is TRBV6-5 and J usage is TRBJ2-5; D gene uncertain. Trimming took off 0 bases at V and 2 bases at J, with 10 bases between the two ends. CDR1 is MNHEY, CDR2 SVGAGI, per germline. The CDR3 consists of 15 residues. CDR3 amino acids: CASSYSGRPQETQYF. The DNA for the CDR3 is TGTGCCAGCAGTTACTCAGGCAGGCCTCAAGAGACCCAGTACTTC.

The rearrangement joins TRBV7-9 to TRBJ2-3; the D gene is possibly TRBD1 (6 bases). Trimming took 5 bases from V and 7 from J, leaving 16 bases between them. The CDR3 totals 14 residues. Germline values: CDR1 SEHNR, CDR2 FQNEAQ (reference sequence). The CDR3, as DNA: TGTGCCAGCAGCAACTTCCGGGACACCAATACGCAGTATTTT. Protein product: CASSNFRDTNTQYF.